The 24 T cell receptor beta chains presented below share a single source sample, sequenced in a study of blood T cells in healthy people across ages. The use of a sample-barcoded 5' primer and a J-beta primer mix characterized a second PCR of roughly 6 to 11 cycles. TCRdb reprocessed the 5' RACE reads via MiXCR and lists one record per CDR3 protein. The sample has some 700,000 distinct CDR3 sequences, approximately 22% seen once; the top ten hold 22%. The material sequenced was blood. All receptors derive from a man between 65 and 85 years old in good health.

The rearrangement links TRBV7-2 to TRBJ2-2, with TRBD2 matching over 11 bases. Germline V lookup: CDR1 SGHTA, CDR2 FQGNSA. The CDR3 has 16 amino acids. V dropped 5 bases and J dropped 7; count of bases not matched to a gene: 9. CDR3 amino acids: CASSLNSGRAGGELFF. Here the CDR3 DNA reads TGTGCCAGCAGCCTTAATAGCGGGAGGGCCGGCGGGGAGCTGTTTTTT. Full variable domain (outside the CDR3, taken from reference TRBV7-2 and TRBJ2-2): GAGVSQSPSNKVTEKGKDVELRCDPISGHTALYWYRQSLGQGLEFLIYFQGNSAPDKSGLPSDRFSAERTGGSVSTLTIQRTQQEDSAVYLCASSLNSGRAGGELFFGEGSRLTVL.

This chain uses TRBV7-8 with TRBJ2-5, with TRBD1 matching 10 bases. TRBJ2-7 matches the DNA end more closely, so the J call is doubtful. This CDR3 comprises 16 residues. Germline V gene sequence: CDR1 SGHVS, CDR2 FQNEAQ. The CDR3 region is CASSLARTGGVYEQYF. In nucleotides, the CDR3 is TGTGCCAGCAGCTTAGCGAGGACAGGGGGGGTGTACGAGCAGTACTTC.

The rearrangement uses TRBV18 and TRBJ2-3, with TRBD2 identical over 10 bases. The CDR3 extends over 18 amino acids. V was clipped by 5 bases and J by 3 bases; unmatched bases: 14. CDR1 and CDR2 from the germline V gene are KGHSH and LQKENI. The CDR3 coding sequence is TGTGCCAGCTCATCGAATGTACCGGGACTAGCGTTTACAGATACGCAGTATTTT. Translating gives CASSSNVPGLAFTDTQYF. Drawing the rest from reference TRBV18 and TRBJ2-3, the complete variable domain is NAGVMQNPRHLVRRRGQEARLRCSPMKGHSHVYWYRQLPEEGLKFMVYLQKENIIDESGMPKERFSAEFPKEGPSILRIQQVVRGDSAAYFCASSSNVPGLAFTDTQYFGPGTRLTVL.

A note on this clonotype: One junction end disagrees with the germline gene, perhaps due to a read error. The chain combines TRBV29-1 with TRBJ2-5; D remains unclear. Germline V CDR1 and CDR2: SQVTM, ANQGSEA. The CDR3 is 16 residues long. The CDR3 DNA is TGCAGCGTTGAAGATCCACGATCCGGGCTCCAAGAGACCCAGTGCTTC. Translated: CSVEDPRSGLQETQCF.

In its sample, this clonotype was seen many times. The chain couples TRBV25-1 to TRBJ2-1; D call uncertain. Per germline, CDR1 MGHDK and CDR2 SYGVNS. The CDR3 is 11 residues long. V gave up 4 bases and J gave up 8 bases, with 6 bases separating them. This CDR3 is CASSVVDEQFF. For the CDR3, the DNA is TGTGCCAGCAGTGTAGTGGATGAGCAGTTCTTC.

This clonotype was seen more than once but under ten times. This chain joins TRBV5-5 and TRBJ1-2; D may be TRBD1 (5 bases). The CDR3 loop spans 12 amino acids. Germline V gives CDR1 SGHKS, CDR2 YYEKEE (reference sequence). Trimming removed 2 bases at V and 7 bases at J, with 9 bases between. CDR3 DNA sequence: TGTGCCAGCAGCTTCCAGGGTGGTGGCTACACCTTC. Translation gives CASSFQGGGYTF.

This clonotype showed up just a few times. The chain couples TRBV3-1 to TRBJ2-5; D unresolved. CDR3 size: 13 residues. Germline V gives CDR1 LGHDT, CDR2 YNNKEL (reference sequence). The V end was cut by 2 bases, the J end by 5 bases, with 9 bases between. This chain's CDR3 is CASSQLNRETQYF. In DNA form, the CDR3 reads TGTGCCAGCAGCCAATTAAATAGGGAGACCCAGTACTTC.

This chain connects TRBV19 to TRBJ2-2; 8 bases are shared with TRBD1. Per the germline V gene, CDR1 is LNHDA and CDR2 is SQIVND (reference sequence). The CDR3 runs 15 residues. V shed 5 bases, J shed 6 bases, and the junction held 8 bases outside the gene matches. CDR3 in amino acids: CASSPRDRYSGELFF. The CDR3 DNA sequence: TGTGCCAGTAGTCCCCGGGACAGGTATTCCGGGGAGCTGTTTTTT.

The sample holds a few counts of this clonotype. The V call is TRBV4-2, the J call TRBJ2-1; tentatively, D is TRBD1 or TRBD2 (5 bases each). V was cut by 3 bases and J by 10 bases, with 19 bases left in between. The V gene's germline CDR1 is LGHNA and CDR2 YNFKEQ. CDR3 length equals 15 residues. CDR3 in DNA: TGTGCCAGCAGCCACCTCCTTGGGGCTAGCCAAGAGCAGTTCTTC. Its protein is CASSHLLGASQEQFF.

In its sample, this clonotype was seen a few times. Sequence at one end of the junction differs from germline and may be a read error. The rearrangement joins TRBV24-1 to TRBJ2-5; TRBD2 agrees at 12 bases. CDR3 length equals 18 residues. Germline loops: CDR1 KGHDR, CDR2 SFDVKD. In nucleotides, the CDR3 is TGTGTCACCAGTGACCCCACTAGCGGGGGGTCCCAACAAGAGACCCAGTACTTC. Translating gives CVTSDPTSGGSQQETQYF.

This clonotype turned up a few times. CDR3 DNA sequence: TGCAGCGTTGGTGATTCTGGTGGGGCCAACGTCCTGACTTTC. Translated, it gives CSVGDSGGANVLTF. This chain joins TRBV29-1 and TRBJ2-6, with D unclear. V was pared by 4 bases and J by 3 bases, with 10 bases between. The CDR3 has 14 residues. Germline V gene sequence: CDR1 SQVTM, CDR2 ANQGSEA.

This clonotype has only a few counts. J is TRBJ1-2 and V is TRBV29-1, with D hard to call. Trimming cost V 3 bases and J 8 bases, with 10 bases left between them. Germline V lookup: CDR1 SQVTM, CDR2 ANQGSEA. The CDR3 runs 11 residues. This CDR3 is CSVEARRGYTF. CDR3 coding DNA: TGCAGCGTTGAGGCACGCCGGGGCTACACCTTC.

This chain uses TRBV7-9 with TRBJ1-4; tentative D call: TRBD1 (5 bases). In germline, CDR1 is SEHNR, CDR2 FQNEAQ (reference sequence). The CDR3 contains 13 residues. Trimming took off 7 bases at V and 8 bases at J, with 14 bases between the two ends. CDR3 in amino acids: CASTFRKGEKLFF. CDR3 coding DNA: TGTGCCAGCACCTTTCGAAAGGGGGAAAAACTGTTTTTT.

This chain links TRBV15 with TRBJ2-7; D might be TRBD2 (5 bases). V lost 9 bases to trimming and J lost 7 bases, with 10 bases between them. CDR3 size: 10 residues. From germline, CDR1 is LNHNV and CDR2 YYDKDF (reference sequence). CDR3 in DNA: TGTGCCACTTCCGGAGGAGAGCAGTACTTC. Translation gives CATSGGEQYF.

The table lists this clonotype with a few counts. The chain couples TRBV11-2 to TRBJ2-3; 8 bases agree with TRBD1. This CDR3 is 17 amino acids long. CDR1 and CDR2 from the germline V gene are SGHAT and FQNNGV. The junction had 10 bases not matched to a gene; V was cut back by 5 bases and J by 0 bases. DNA of the CDR3: TGTGCCAGCAGCATGAGGACAGGGCTAGGGAGCACAGATACGCAGTATTTT. Translating gives CASSMRTGLGSTDTQYF.

The chain joins TRBV12-3 or TRBV12-4 to TRBJ1-2; TRBD1 matches 7 bases. J was trimmed by 7 bases and V by 5 bases; bases with no gene match: 7. The CDR3 is 13 amino acids. The CDR3 region is CASSPGTAGGYTF. DNA for the CDR3: TGTGCCAGCAGTCCCGGGACAGCGGGTGGCTACACCTTC.

J is TRBJ2-3 and V is TRBV25-1, with TRBD2 matching 7 bases. The CDR3 consists of 16 residues. The V segment lost 2 bases and the J segment 3 bases; nucleotides outside the gene matches: 8. The germline gives CDR1 MGHDK, CDR2 SYGVNS. CDR3 sequence reads: CASSERAAGRTDTQYF. CDR3 in DNA: TGTGCCAGCAGTGAACGGGCAGCGGGAAGAACAGATACGCAGTATTTT.

This clonotype was detected many times. J is TRBJ2-3 and V is TRBV6-6; TRBD1 matches at 8 bases. The CDR3 is 16 residues long. After removal of 0 bases from V and 3 bases from J, the junction contained 5 bases not matched to a gene. From germline, CDR1 is MNHNY and CDR2 SVGAGI (reference sequence). The CDR3 region has the DNA TGTGCCAGCAGTTACTCGTTGGGACAGGCTACAGATACGCAGTATTTT. Translating it yields CASSYSLGQATDTQYF.

The chain uses TRBV2 and TRBJ2-6; D is ambiguous. V was pared by 4 bases and J by 0 bases, with 7 bases between. The germline V gene has CDR1 SNHLY and CDR2 FYNNEI. This CDR3 spans 15 amino acids. The CDR3 coding sequence is TGTGCCAGCAGTGCCACAGTCTCTGGGGCCAACGTCCTGACTTTC. Protein product: CASSATVSGANVLTF. The entire variable domain, with the rest obtained from reference TRBV2 and TRBJ2-6, is as follows: EPEVTQTPSHQVTQMGQEVILRCVPISNHLYFYWYRQILGQKVEFLVSFYNNEISEKSEIFDDQFSVERPDGSNFTLKIRSTKLEDSAMYFCASSATVSGANVLTFGAGSRLTVL.

The chain links TRBV3-1 to TRBJ2-5, with D hard to call. The J call is in doubt because the DNA end fits TRBJ2-7 better. The CDR3 covers 16 residues. Germline values: CDR1 LGHDT, CDR2 YNNKEL (reference sequence). CDR3 region: CASSQGWSGRSYEQYF. CDR3 sequence (DNA): TGTGCCAGCAGCCAAGGCTGGTCAGGAAGATCCTACGAGCAGTACTTC.

The genes are TRBV6-5 and TRBJ1-4, with 8 bases matching TRBD1. The germline gives CDR1 MNHEY, CDR2 SVGAGI. The CDR3 runs 15 residues. With 0 bases clipped from V and 7 bases from J, the junction kept 4 bases outside the gene matches. The DNA of the CDR3 is TGTGCCAGCAGTTACTCGAACAGGGGGAGTGAAAAACTGTTTTTT. Its protein product is CASSYSNRGSEKLFF.

This chain connects TRBV12-3 or TRBV12-4 to TRBJ2-4, with 7 bases lining up with TRBD1. The CDR3 runs 13 residues. Trimming at V came to 7 bases and at J to 7 bases, leaving 7 bases not matched to a gene. The CDR3 DNA follows: TGTGCCAGCATGAGACAGGGTTCGAACATTCAGTACTTC. It specifies CASMRQGSNIQYF.

This clonotype occurred a few times. The chain is built from TRBV6-5 and TRBJ1-1; 8 bases map to TRBD1. The CDR3 loop spans 14 amino acids. Trimming cost V 2 bases and J 8 bases; bases outside gene matches: 7. CDR1 and CDR2 from the germline V gene are MNHEY and SVGAGI. The DNA for the CDR3 is TGTGCCAGCAGTTACCTGGCGCGGACAGGGGAAGCTTTCTTT. The encoded protein is CASSYLARTGEAFF.

This clonotype was picked up a small number of times. The V and J genes are TRBV29-1 and TRBJ2-3; D call uncertain. Germline V gene lookup returns CDR1 SQVTM and CDR2 ANQGSEA. The CDR3 extends over 9 amino acids. Trimming cost V 5 bases and J 4 bases, with 1 base left between them. The CDR3 reads CSVSDTQYF. CDR3 bases: TGCAGCGTTTCAGATACGCAGTATTTT.